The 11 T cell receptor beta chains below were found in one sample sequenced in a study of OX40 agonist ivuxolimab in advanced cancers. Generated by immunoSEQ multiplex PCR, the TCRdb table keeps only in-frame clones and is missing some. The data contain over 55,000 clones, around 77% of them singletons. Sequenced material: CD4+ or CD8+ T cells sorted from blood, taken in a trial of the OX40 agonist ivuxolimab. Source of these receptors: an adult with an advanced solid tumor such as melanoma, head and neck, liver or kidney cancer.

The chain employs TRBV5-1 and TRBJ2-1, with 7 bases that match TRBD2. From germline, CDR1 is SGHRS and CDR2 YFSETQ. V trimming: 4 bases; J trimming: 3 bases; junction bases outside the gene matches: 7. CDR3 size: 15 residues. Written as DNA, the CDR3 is TGCGCCAGCAGCGTTGCGGGAGAAAACTACAATGAGCAGTTCTTC. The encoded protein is CASSVAGENYNEQFF.

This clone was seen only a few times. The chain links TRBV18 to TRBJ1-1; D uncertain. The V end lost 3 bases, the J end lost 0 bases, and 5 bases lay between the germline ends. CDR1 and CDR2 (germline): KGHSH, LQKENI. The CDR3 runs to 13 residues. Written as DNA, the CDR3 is TGTGCCAGCTCACCTCTGATGAACACTGAAGCTTTCTTT. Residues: CASSPLMNTEAFF.

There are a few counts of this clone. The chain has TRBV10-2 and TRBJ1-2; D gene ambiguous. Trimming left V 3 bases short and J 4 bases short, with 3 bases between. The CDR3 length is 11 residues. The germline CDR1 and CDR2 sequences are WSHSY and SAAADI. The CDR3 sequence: CASSEGYGYTF. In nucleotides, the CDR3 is TGCGCCAGCAGTGAAGGCTATGGCTACACCTTC.

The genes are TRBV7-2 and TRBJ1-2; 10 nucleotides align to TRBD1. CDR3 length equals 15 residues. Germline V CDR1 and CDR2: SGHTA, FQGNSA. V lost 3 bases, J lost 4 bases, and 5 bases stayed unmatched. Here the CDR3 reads CASSFEGQGTYGYTF. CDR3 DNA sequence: TGTGCCAGCAGCTTCGAGGGACAGGGGACCTATGGCTACACCTTC.

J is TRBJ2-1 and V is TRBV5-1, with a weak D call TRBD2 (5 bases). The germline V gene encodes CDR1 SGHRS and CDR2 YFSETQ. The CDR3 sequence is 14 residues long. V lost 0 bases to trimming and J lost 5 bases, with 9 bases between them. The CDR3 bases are TGCGCCAGCAGCTTGGTCGGGGTCCACAATGAGCAGTTCTTC. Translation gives CASSLVGVHNEQFF.

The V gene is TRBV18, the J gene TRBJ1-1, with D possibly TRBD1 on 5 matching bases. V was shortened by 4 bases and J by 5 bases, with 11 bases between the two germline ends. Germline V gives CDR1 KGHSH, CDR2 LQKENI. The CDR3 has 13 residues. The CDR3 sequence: CASSQGERTEAFF. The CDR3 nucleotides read TGTGCCAGCTCACAAGGGGAGAGGACTGAAGCTTTCTTT. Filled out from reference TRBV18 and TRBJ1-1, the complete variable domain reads NAGVMQNPRHLVRRRGQEARLRCSPMKGHSHVYWYRQLPEEGLKFMVYLQKENIIDESGMPKERFSAEFPKEGPSILRIQQVVRGDSAAYFCASSQGERTEAFFGQGTRLTVV.

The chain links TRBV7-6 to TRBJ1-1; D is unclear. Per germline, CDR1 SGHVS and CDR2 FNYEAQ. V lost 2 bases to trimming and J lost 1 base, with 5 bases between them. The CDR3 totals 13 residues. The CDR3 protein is CASSLQENTEAFF. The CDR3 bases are TGTGCCAGCAGCTTACAGGAGAACACTGAAGCTTTCTTT.

The DNA for the CDR3 is TGCGCCAGCAGCCTCTCGCTGATACAGGGGGCAGTGATTGAGGGTGCCGGGGAGCTGTTTTTT. Its protein is CASSLSLIQGAVIEGAGELFF. The chain combines TRBV4-1 with TRBJ2-2; 9 bases fit TRBD1. The germline V gene encodes CDR1 MGHRA and CDR2 YSYEKL. The CDR3 extends over 21 amino acids. Germline trimming cut 4 bases from V and 6 bases from J; bases unmatched to any gene: 24.

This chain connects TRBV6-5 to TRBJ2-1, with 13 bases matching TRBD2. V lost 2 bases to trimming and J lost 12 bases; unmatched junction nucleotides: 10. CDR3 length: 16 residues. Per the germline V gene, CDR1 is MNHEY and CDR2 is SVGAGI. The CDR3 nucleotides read TGTGCCAGCAGTTACCGAGGGACTAGCGGGGCCAGGGGGCAGTTCTTC. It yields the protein CASSYRGTSGARGQFF.

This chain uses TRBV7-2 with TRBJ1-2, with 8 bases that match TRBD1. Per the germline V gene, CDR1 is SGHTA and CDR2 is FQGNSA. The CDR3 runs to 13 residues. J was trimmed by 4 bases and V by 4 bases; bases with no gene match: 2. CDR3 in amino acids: CASSSGQGYGYTF. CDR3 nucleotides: TGTGCCAGCAGCTCCGGACAGGGCTATGGCTACACCTTC.

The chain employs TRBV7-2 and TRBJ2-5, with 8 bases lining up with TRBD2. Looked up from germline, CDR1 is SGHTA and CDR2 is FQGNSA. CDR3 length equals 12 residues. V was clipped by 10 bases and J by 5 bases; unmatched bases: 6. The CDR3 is CATGGPWETQYF. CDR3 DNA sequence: TGTGCCACGGGGGGGCCTTGGGAGACCCAGTACTTC.